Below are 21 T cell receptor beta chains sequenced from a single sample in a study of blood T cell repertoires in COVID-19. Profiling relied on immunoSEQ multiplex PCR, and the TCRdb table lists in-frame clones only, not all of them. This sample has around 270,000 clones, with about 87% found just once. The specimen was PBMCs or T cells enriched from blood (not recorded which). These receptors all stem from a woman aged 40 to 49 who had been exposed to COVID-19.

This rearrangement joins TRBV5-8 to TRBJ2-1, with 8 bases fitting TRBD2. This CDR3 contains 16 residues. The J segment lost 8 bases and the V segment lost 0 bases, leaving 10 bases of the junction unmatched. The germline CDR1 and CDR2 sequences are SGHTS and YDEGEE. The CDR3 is CASSLARASGRHEQFF. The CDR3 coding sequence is TGTGCCAGCAGCTTGGCCAGGGCTAGCGGGCGCCATGAGCAGTTCTTC.

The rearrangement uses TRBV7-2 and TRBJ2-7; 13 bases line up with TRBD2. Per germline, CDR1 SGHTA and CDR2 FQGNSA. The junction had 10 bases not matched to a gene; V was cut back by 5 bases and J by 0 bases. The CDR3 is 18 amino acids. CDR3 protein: CASSRTSGGPTFSYEQYF. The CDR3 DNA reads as TGTGCCAGCAGCAGGACTAGCGGGGGCCCAACATTCTCCTACGAGCAGTACTTC.

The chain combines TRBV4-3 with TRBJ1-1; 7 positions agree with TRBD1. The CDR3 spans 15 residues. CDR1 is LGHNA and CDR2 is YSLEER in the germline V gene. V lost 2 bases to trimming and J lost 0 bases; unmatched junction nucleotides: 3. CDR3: CASSQKTGMNTEAFF. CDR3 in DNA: TGCGCCAGCAGCCAAAAGACAGGGATGAACACTGAAGCTTTCTTT.

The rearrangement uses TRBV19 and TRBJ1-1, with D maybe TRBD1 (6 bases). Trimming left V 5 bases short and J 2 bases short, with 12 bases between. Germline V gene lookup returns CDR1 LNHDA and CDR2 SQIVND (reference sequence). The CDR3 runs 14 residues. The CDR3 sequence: CASSPRTENTEAFF. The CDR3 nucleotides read TGTGCCAGTAGTCCGAGGACAGAAAACACTGAAGCTTTCTTT.

Here the CDR3 DNA reads TGTGCCAGCAGTGAAGGGGGACAAGGCAGGGAGCAGTACGTC. This gives the protein CASSEGGQGREQYV. The chain is built from TRBV6-1 and TRBJ2-7; TRBD1 might be the D (6 bases). Germline CDR1 MNHNS, CDR2 SASEGT. Trimming removed 1 base at V and 7 bases at J, with 14 bases between. There are 14 residues in the CDR3.

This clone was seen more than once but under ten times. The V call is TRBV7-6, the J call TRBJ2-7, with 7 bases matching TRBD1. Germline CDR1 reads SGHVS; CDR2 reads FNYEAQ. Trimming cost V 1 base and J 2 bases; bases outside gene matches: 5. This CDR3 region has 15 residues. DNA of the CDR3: TGTGCCAGCAGCTTAGAACAGGGGCGTCCCTACGAGCAGTACTTC. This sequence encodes CASSLEQGRPYEQYF. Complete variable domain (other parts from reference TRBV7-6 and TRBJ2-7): GAGVSQSPRYKVTKRGQDVALRCDPISGHVSLYWYRQALGQGPEFLTYFNYEAQQDKSGLPNDRFSAERPEGSISTLTIQRTEQRDSAMYRCASSLEQGRPYEQYFGPGTRLTVT.

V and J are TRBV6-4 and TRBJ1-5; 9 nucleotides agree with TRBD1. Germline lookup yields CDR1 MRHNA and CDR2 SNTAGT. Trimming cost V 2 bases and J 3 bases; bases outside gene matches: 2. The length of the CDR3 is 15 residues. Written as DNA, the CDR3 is TGTGCCAGCAGTGACACAGGGGGCGCCAATCAGCCCCAGCATTTT. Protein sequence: CASSDTGGANQPQHF.

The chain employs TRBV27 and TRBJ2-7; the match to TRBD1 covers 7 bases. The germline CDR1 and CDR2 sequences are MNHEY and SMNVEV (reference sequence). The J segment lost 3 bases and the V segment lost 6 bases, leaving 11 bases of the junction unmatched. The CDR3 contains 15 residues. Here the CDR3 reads CASRGQALGDYEQYV. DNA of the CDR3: TGTGCCAGCAGAGGACAGGCTCTGGGGGACTACGAGCAGTACGTC.

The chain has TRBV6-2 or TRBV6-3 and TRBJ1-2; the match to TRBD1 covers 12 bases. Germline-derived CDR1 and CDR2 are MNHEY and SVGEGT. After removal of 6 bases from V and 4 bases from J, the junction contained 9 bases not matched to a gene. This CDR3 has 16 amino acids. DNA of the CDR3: TGTGCCAGCAGCCCGGGACAGGGGGCGAGTATCTATGGCTACACCTTC. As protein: CASSPGQGASIYGYTF.

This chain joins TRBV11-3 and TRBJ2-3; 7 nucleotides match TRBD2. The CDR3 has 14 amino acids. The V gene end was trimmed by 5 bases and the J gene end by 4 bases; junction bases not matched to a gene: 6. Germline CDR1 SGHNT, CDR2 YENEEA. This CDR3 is CASSRGVWSDTQYF. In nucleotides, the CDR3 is TGTGCCAGCAGCCGGGGGGTCTGGTCAGATACGCAGTATTTT.

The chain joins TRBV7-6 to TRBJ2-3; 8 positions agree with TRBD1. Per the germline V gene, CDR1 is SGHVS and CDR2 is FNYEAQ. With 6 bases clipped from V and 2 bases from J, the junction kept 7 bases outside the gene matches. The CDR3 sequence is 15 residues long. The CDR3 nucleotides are TGTGCCAGCAGTAGGGACAGGACCTTCACAGATACGCAGTATTTT. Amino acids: CASSRDRTFTDTQYF.

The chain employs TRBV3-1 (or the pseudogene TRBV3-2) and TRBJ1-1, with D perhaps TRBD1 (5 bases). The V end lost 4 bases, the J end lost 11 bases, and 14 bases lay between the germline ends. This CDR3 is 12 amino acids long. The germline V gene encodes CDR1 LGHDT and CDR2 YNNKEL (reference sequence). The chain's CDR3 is CASSPNPGRAFF. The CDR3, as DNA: TGTGCCAGCAGCCCAAACCCAGGGCGGGCTTTCTTT.

This chain's CDR3 is CASSETGVPTEAFF. CDR3 coding DNA: TGTGCCAGCAGCGAAACAGGGGTCCCCACTGAAGCTTTCTTT. This chain links TRBV7-9 with TRBJ1-1; TRBD1 matches at 7 bases. The CDR3 totals 14 residues. V gave up 5 bases and J gave up 4 bases; unmatched junction bases: 7. Germline assignment: CDR1 SEHNR and CDR2 FQNEAQ (reference sequence).

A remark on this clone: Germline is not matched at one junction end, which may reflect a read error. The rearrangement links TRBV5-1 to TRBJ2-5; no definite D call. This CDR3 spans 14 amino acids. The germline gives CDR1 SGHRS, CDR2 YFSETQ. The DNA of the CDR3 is TGTGCCAGCAGCTTGGCTACCCGGGAAGAGACCCAGTACTTC. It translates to CASSLATREETQYF.

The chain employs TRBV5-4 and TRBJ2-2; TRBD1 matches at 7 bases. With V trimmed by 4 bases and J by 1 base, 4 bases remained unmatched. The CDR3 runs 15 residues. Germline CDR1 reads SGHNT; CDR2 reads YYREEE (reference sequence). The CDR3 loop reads CASSRRQGNTGELFF. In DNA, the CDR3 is TGTGCCAGCAGCCGTAGACAGGGGAACACCGGGGAGCTGTTTTTT. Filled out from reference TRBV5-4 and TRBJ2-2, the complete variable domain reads ETGVTQSPTHLIKTRGQQVTLRCSSQSGHNTVSWYQQALGQGPQFIFQYYREEENGRGNFPPRFSGLQFPNYSSELNVNALELDDSALYLCASSRRQGNTGELFFGEGSRLTVL.

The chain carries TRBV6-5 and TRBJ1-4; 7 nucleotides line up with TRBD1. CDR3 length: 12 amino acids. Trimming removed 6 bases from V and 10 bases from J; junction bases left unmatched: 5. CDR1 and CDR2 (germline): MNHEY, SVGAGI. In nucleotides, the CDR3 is TGTGCCAGCAGCCAAGACAGGGCAAAACTGTTTTTT. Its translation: CASSQDRAKLFF.

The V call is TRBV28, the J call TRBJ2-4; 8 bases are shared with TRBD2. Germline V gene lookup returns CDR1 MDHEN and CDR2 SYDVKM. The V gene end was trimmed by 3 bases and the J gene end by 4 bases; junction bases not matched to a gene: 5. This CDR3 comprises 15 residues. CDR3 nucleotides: TGTGCCAGCAGTTTGCCGGGGGGGCAAAAAAACATTCAGTACTTC. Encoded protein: CASSLPGGQKNIQYF.

The CDR3 reads CAISDSQGHSGYTF. The DNA for the CDR3 is TGTGCCATCAGTGACTCACAGGGGCATAGTGGCTACACCTTC. The J gene is TRBJ1-2, the V gene TRBV10-3, with 7 positions matching TRBD1. Germline V lookup: CDR1 ENHRY, CDR2 SYGVKD. V was clipped by 3 bases and J by 7 bases; unmatched bases: 8. CDR3 size: 14 residues.

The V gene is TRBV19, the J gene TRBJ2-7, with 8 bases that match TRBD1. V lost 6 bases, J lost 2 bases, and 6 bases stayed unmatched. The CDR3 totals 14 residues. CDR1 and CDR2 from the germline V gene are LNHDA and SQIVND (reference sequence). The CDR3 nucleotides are TGTGCCAGTAGGACCGGACAGGGCCCCTACGAGCAGTACTTC. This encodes CASRTGQGPYEQYF.

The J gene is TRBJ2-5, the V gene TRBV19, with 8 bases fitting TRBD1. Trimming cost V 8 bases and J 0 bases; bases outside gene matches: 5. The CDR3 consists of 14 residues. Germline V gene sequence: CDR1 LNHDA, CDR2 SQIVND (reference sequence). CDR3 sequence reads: CASGTGAYQETQYF. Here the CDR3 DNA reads TGTGCCAGTGGGACAGGAGCGTACCAAGAGACCCAGTACTTC.

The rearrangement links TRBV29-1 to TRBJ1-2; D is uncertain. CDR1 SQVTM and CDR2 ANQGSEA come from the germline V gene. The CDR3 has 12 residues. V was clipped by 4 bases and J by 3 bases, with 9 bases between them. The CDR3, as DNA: TGCAGCGTTGTGGCGGGATACTATGGCTACACCTTC. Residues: CSVVAGYYGYTF.